This T cell receptor beta chain was captured by sequencing in a study of blood T cell repertoires in COVID-19 (dated by TCRdb to about 2020). About the study as a whole: Samples covering the acute and convalescent phases of COVID-19 were provided by collaborators in the United States, Italy and Spain. Samples were obtained from the ongoing ImmuneRACE study (first 160 participants) and from 1,254 subjects provided by 6 global collaborators. The prospective study material was composed of cDNA or gDNA derived from T cells, B-cell-depleted T cells, or PBMCs. A freely available public database, intended as a resource for researchers studying the immune response to SARS-CoV-2, is where the repertoires were released. Deeply sampled blood TCRbeta repertoires from subjects exposed to, actively infected with, or recovered from COVID-19 were included in the dataset. Sample metadata almost always included a de-identified subject ID, COVID-19 status, age in years and sex. HLA class I and class II types, where available, came from metadata supplied by the sample provider rather than from assay-based typing. The research as a whole found: Clinical and demographic metadata were provided uncurated, with the amount varying by source and participant.

CDR1 and CDR2 are read off the germline V gene as SNHLY and FYNNEI. V sheds 4 bases and J sheds 4 bases, leaving 8 bases between their ends. The CDR3, cysteine through phenylalanine, is 13 amino acids long. This entry keeps only the CDR3 DNA: 39 bases, framed from base 1. TCRbeta CDR3 regions were amplified from genomic DNA by means of the immunoSEQ Assay, a bias-controlled multiplex PCR. Processing in the source paper ran as follows. Within the assay, amplification of reference gene primers was used to estimate how many nucleated cells each sample contained. To quantify the absolute abundance of each unique TCRbeta CDR3 rearrangement, sequence reads were collapsed and filtered. For each sample, productive Simpson clonality was calculated as the square root of Simpson's diversity index over productive rearrangements. TCRdb mirrors the immuneACCESS table, restricted to in-frame sequences. Some clones are absent from its copies; in checked studies, under half trace to an unresolved V gene, and the reason for the others is unknown. From that table come the V and J calls and clone size; the DNA was used to work out D and trimming. The sample includes 140,000 to 150,000 clones, with 75% to 85% observed a single time. Approximately 12% of the sample comes from the top ten.

Collaborating institutions collected whole blood in K2EDTA tubes following their own protocols. For TCRbeta analysis, collaborators shipped samples in one of three forms: frozen whole blood, isolated PBMCs, or DNA extracted from either of those sample types. A word on this clone: Its antigen target is currently unknown. No clone much larger than this one lies a single base away; base qualities are absent.

The source is a man aged 55 to 70 with active or convalescent COVID-19. The specimen sequenced was peripheral blood. The sequence is built from TRBV2 and TRBJ1-5; perhaps TRBD1 is the D gene, with 6 bases matching. The CDR3 protein is CASSVDRNQPQHF. The nucleotide sequence is given as TGTGCCAGCAGTGTAGACAGGAATCAGCCCCAGCATTTT.